Reported below is one T cell receptor (beta chain). Its antigen is undetermined. The naive CD8 subset, CD45RO-negative cells positively selected for CCR7, excluded terminally differentiated effector memory CD45RA+ cells. Replicate PCRs run on sorted subsets employed around 200 ng DNA, approximately 30,000 T cell genomes. The table came from immunoSEQ multiplex PCR; TCRdb's copy has only in-frame clones and leaves some out. The sample yields some 1,900,000 clones, roughly 95% seen once. This CDR3 is 12 amino acids long. V was clipped by 5 bases and J by 6 bases, with 11 bases between them. Germline V gene lookup returns CDR1 WSHSY and CDR2 SAAADI. These data originate in a study of shared clonotypes between healthy human individuals. Points from the study as a whole: Naive CD4 clonotype sharing across a handful of donors was 4.5% to 6%.

This TCR came from a man aged 18 to 29 in good health. Input material: naive CD8+ T cells sorted from blood. The chain has TRBV10-2 and TRBJ2-7; TRBD2 might be the D (6 bases). CDR3 amino acids: CASSPGAVEQYF. The CDR3 nucleotides read TGCGCCAGCAGTCCGGGAGCGGTCGAGCAGTACTTC.